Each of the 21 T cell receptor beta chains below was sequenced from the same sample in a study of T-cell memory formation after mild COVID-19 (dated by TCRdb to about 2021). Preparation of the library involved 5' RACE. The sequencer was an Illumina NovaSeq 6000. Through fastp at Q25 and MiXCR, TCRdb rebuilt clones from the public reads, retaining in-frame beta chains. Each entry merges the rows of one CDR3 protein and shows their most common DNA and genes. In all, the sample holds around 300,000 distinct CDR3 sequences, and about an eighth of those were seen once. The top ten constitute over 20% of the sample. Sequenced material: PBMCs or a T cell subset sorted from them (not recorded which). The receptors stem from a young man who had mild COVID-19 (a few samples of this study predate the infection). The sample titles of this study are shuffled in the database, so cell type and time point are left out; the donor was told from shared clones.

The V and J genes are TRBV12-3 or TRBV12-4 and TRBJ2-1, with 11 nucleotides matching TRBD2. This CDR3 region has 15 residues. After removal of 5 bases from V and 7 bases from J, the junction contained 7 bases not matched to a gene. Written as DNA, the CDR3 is TGTGCCAGCAGTCCCGTAGCGGGGGGGAGGAATGAGCAGTTCTTC. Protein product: CASSPVAGGRNEQFF.

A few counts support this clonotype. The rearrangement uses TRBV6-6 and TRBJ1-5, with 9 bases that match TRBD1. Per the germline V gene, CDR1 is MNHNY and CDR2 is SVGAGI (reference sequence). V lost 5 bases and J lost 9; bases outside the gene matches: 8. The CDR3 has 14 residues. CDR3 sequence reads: CASSEQGAGRPQHF. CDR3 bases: TGTGCCAGCAGTGAACAGGGGGCCGGAAGGCCCCAGCATTTT.

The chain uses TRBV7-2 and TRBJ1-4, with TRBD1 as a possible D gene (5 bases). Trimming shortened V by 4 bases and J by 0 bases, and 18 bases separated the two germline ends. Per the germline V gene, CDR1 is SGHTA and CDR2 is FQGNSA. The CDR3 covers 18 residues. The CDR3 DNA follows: TGTGCCAGCAGCTCAGCCGGGAGGGGAGTGGCAACTAATGAAAAACTGTTTTTT. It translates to CASSSAGRGVATNEKLFF.

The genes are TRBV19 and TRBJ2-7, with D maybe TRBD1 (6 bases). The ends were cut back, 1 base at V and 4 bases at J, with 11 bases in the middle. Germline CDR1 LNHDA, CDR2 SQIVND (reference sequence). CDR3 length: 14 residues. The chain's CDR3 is CASSIGRGRYEQYF. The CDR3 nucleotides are TGTGCCAGTAGTATAGGCAGGGGAAGGTACGAGCAGTACTTC.

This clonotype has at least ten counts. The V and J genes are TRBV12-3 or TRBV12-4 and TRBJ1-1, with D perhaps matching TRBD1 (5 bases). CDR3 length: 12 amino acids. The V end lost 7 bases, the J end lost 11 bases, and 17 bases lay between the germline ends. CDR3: CASTMGGGPAFF. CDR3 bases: TGTGCCAGCACCATGGGGGGTGGTCCGGCTTTCTTT.

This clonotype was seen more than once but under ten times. As DNA, the CDR3 is TGTGCCAGCAGCTTAGTAGGGGTCAACTCCTACGAGCAGTACTTC. Amino acid sequence: CASSLVGVNSYEQYF. This chain uses TRBV7-9 with TRBJ2-7; perhaps TRBD1 as D (5 bases). The CDR3 has 15 residues. Germline V lookup: CDR1 SEHNR, CDR2 FQNEAQ (reference sequence). Deletions cut 1 base from V and 0 bases from J, with 10 bases between.

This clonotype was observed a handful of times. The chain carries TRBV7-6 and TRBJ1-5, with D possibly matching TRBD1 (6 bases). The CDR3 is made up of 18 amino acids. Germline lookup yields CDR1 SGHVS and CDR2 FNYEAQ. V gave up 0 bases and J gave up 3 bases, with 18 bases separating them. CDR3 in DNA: TGTGCCAGCAGCTTAGCGTGGGTGTGGGGACACTTCAATCAGCCCCAGCATTTT. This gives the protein CASSLAWVWGHFNQPQHF.

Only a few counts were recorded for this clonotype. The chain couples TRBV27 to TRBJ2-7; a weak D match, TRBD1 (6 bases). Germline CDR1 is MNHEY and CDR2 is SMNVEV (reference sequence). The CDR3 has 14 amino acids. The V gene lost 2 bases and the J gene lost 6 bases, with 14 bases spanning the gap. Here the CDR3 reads CASSLRPGAGEQYF. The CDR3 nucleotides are TGTGCCAGCAGTTTAAGGCCAGGGGCGGGCGAGCAGTACTTC.

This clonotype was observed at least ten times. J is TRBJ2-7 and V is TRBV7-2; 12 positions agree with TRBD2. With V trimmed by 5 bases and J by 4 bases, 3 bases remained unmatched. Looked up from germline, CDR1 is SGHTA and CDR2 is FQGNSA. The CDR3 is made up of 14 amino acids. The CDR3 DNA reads TGTGCCAGCAGCCCCGGGACTAGCGGGTACGAGCAGTACTTC. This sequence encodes CASSPGTSGYEQYF.

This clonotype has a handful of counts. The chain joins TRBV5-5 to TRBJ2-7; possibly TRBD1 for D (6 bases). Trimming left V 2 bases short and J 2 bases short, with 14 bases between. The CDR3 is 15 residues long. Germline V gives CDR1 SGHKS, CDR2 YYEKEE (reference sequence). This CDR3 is CASSFEQGSPYEQYF. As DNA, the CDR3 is TGTGCCAGCAGCTTCGAACAGGGATCCCCCTACGAGCAGTACTTC. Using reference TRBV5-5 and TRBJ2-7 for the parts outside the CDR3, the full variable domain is DAGVTQSPTHLIKTRGQQVTLRCSPISGHKSVSWYQQVLGQGPQFIFQYYEKEERGRGNFPDRFSARQFPNYSSELNVNALLLGDSALYLCASSFEQGSPYEQYFGPGTRLTVT.

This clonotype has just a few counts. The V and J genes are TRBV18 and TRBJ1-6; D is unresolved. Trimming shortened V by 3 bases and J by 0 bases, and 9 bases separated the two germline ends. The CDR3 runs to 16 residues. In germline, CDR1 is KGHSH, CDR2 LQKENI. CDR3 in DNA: TGTGCCAGCTCACCTCAACAGAGCTCCTATAATTCACCCCTCCACTTT. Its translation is CASSPQQSSYNSPLHF.

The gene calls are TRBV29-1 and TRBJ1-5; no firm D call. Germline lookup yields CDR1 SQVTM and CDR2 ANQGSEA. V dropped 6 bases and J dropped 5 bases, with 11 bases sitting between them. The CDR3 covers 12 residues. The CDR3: CSVGETDQPQHF. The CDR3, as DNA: TGCAGCGTAGGAGAGACGGATCAGCCCCAGCATTTT.

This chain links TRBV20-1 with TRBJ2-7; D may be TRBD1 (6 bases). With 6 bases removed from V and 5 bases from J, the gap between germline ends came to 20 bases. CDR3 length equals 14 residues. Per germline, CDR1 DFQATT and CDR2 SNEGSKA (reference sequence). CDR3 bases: TGCAGTGCCCGGCGGACAGAGGGCCCCCACGAGCAGTACGTC. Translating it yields CSARRTEGPHEQYV.

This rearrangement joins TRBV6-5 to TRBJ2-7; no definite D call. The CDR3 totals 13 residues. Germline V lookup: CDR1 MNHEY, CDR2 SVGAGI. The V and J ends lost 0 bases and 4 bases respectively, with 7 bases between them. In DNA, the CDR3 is TGTGCCAGCAGTTACTCTCCAGAATACGAGCAGTACGTC. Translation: CASSYSPEYEQYV.

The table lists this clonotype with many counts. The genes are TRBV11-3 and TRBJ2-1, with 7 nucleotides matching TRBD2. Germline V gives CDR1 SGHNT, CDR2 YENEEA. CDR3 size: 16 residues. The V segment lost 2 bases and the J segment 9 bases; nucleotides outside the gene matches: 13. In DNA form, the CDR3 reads TGTGCCAGCAGCTTATCCCAGTCGGGGGGTCAGGGTGAGCAGTTCTTC. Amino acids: CASSLSQSGGQGEQFF.

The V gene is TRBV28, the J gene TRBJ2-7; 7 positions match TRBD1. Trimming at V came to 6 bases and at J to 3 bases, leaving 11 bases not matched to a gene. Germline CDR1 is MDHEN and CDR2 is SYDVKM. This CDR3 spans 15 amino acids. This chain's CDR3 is CASSSGDSRYYEQYV. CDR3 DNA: TGTGCCAGCAGCTCCGGGGACAGCAGATACTACGAGCAGTACGTC.

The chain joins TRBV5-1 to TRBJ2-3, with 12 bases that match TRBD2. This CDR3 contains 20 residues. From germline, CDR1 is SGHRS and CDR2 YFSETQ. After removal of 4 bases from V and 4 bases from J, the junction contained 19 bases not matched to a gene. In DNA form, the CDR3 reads TGCGCCAGCAGCCCAAACGGGCCGGGACTAGCGGGTTTGGGACCAGATACGCAGTATTTT. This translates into CASSPNGPGLAGLGPDTQYF. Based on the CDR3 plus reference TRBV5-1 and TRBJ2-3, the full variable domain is KAGVTQTPRYLIKTRGQQVTLSCSPISGHRSVSWYQQTPGQGLQFLFEYFSETQRNKGNFPGRFSGRQFSNSRSEMNVSTLELGDSALYLCASSPNGPGLAGLGPDTQYFGPGTRLTVL.

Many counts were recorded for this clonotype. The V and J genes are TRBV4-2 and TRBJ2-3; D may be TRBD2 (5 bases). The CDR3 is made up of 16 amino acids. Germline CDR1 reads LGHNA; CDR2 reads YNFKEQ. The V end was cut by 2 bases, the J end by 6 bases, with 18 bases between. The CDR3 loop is CASSQTPGWVSDTQYF. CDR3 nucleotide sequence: TGTGCCAGCAGCCAAACCCCGGGGTGGGTTTCGGATACGCAGTATTTT.

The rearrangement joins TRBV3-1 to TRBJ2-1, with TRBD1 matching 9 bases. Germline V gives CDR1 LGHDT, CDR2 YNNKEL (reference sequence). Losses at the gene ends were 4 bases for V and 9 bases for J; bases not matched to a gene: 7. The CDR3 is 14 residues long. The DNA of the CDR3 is TGTGCCAGCAGCCCGGACAGGGGACCAGGTGAGCAGTTCTTC. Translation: CASSPDRGPGEQFF.

The CDR3 nucleotides read TGTGCCAGCAGACGGGACAGATACTATGGCTACACCTTC. Its translation: CASRRDRYYGYTF. The chain is built from TRBV6-5 and TRBJ1-2; 7 positions match TRBD1. CDR1 and CDR2 (germline): MNHEY, SVGAGI. This CDR3 contains 13 residues. Losses at the gene ends were 6 bases for V and 3 bases for J; bases not matched to a gene: 4.

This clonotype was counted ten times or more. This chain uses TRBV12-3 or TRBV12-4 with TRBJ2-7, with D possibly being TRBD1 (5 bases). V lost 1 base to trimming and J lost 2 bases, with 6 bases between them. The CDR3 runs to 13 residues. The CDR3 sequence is CASSLVDTYEQYF. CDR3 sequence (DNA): TGTGCCAGCAGTTTAGTGGACACCTACGAGCAGTACTTC.